This T cell receptor beta chain was retrieved from a study of vaccination effects on CD4 cells after COVID-19. Across the whole study: The vaccine given was either BNT162b2 or mRNA-1273, in two doses.

Regarding the study as a whole: The study, lacking early post-infection timepoints, had few convalescent patients.

Germline loops: CDR1 SEHNR, CDR2 FQNEAQ (reference sequence). This CDR3 contains 14 residues. A note on this clone: The antigen remains unidentified. Sequence at one end of the junction differs from germline and may be a read error.

Generated by immunoSEQ multiplex PCR, the TCRdb table keeps only in-frame clones and is missing some. The profile covers roughly 70,000 clones, with roughly 73% appearing a single time and 5% to 6% taken by the ten largest. Expansion with viral peptide pools was applied to antigen-specific CD4+ T cells by the ViraFEST assay prior to sequencing. Scientists isolated CD4+ T cells after a roughly nine-day culture period ended. Documented for the person is a PCR-confirmed SARS-CoV-2 infection occurring between March and December 2020. A density of about 1.8 million PBMC per well was used; these cells were cultured with around 11 IU/ml IL-2 and 10 ug/ml peptides. IL-2 medium was substituted for half the medium on days 3 and 7.

The chain couples TRBV7-9 to TRBJ2-5, with 10 bases aligning to TRBD2. The clonotype comes from a human donor who had a prior SARS-CoV-2 infection. The sample in question was CD4+ T cells from PBMCs cultured with HIV peptides, obtained before COVID-19 vaccination. Subset: HIV-1 Nef peptide pool negative control/reference culture. The CDR3: CASSLAGVQETQYF. The CDR3 nucleotides read TGTGCCAGCAGCCTAGCGGGGGTCCAAGAGACCCAGTACTTC.